The 7 T cell receptor beta chains below all came from one sample that was sequenced in a study of blood T cell repertoires in COVID-19. TCRdb's copy holds only in-frame clones and misses some; the assay was immunoSEQ multiplex PCR. In the table there are some 77,000 clones, around four fifths of which are singletons. The sequencing input was peripheral blood. The receptors shown here come from a woman in her sixties or seventies with acute or convalescent COVID-19.

The J gene is TRBJ1-2, the V gene TRBV9, with TRBD1 matching 7 bases. Germline-derived CDR1 and CDR2 are SGDLS and YYNGEE. This CDR3 region has 13 residues. With 4 bases clipped from V and 7 bases from J, the junction kept 7 bases outside the gene matches. CDR3 protein: CASSPTGAVGYTF. Here the CDR3 DNA reads TGTGCCAGCAGCCCTACAGGGGCGGTTGGCTACACCTTC.

This clone was found once. The chain joins TRBV30 to TRBJ2-3; 13 nucleotides match TRBD2. CDR1 GTSNPN and CDR2 SVGIG come from the germline V gene (reference sequence). The CDR3 extends over 15 amino acids. Germline trimming cut 1 base from V and 8 bases from J; bases unmatched to any gene: 6. CDR3 in amino acids: CAWSGGLAGRGTQYF. The CDR3 DNA follows: TGTGCCTGGAGTGGGGGACTAGCGGGGCGAGGTACGCAGTATTTT.

The chain recombines TRBV2 with TRBJ2-1; D is uncertain. This CDR3 contains 15 residues. With 3 bases removed from V and 7 bases from J, the gap between germline ends came to 16 bases. Germline loops: CDR1 SNHLY, CDR2 FYNNEI. CDR3 loop: CASSETRQALNEQFF. The CDR3 DNA reads TGTGCCAGCAGTGAGACCAGGCAGGCCCTAAATGAGCAGTTCTTC.

DNA of the CDR3: TGTGCCAGCAGCCGAAACGGGGGATCAGATACGCAGTATTTT. This encodes CASSRNGGSDTQYF. The V gene is TRBV6-4, the J gene TRBJ2-3, with TRBD2 as a possible D gene (6 bases). The CDR3 loop spans 14 amino acids. With 6 bases removed from V and 4 bases from J, the gap between germline ends came to 14 bases. Germline V gives CDR1 MRHNA, CDR2 SNTAGT.

The genes are TRBV5-4 and TRBJ1-1, with a possible D match to TRBD1 (6 bases). CDR3 size: 15 residues. Germline V gene lookup returns CDR1 SGHNT and CDR2 YYREEE (reference sequence). Trimming took 0 bases from V and 5 from J, leaving 14 bases between them. This CDR3 reads CASSLAGGPGTEAFF. The CDR3 DNA follows: TGTGCCAGCAGCTTGGCGGGGGGCCCAGGAACTGAAGCTTTCTTT.

This chain uses TRBV10-3 with TRBJ2-3; D remains ambiguous. The CDR3 has 14 residues. Germline V lookup: CDR1 ENHRY, CDR2 SYGVKD. V shed 6 bases and J shed 0 bases, with 10 bases lying between them. The CDR3 nucleotides read TGTGCCATCAGGGAGACACCCAGCACAGATACGCAGTATTTT. It yields the protein CAIRETPSTDTQYF.

The chain links TRBV7-2 to TRBJ1-3; D may be TRBD1 (5 bases). The V end lost 1 base, the J end lost 3 bases, and 13 bases lay between the germline ends. The CDR3 is made up of 16 amino acids. Germline assignment: CDR1 SGHTA and CDR2 FQGNSA. CDR3: CASSLGDSRSGNTIYF. The CDR3 DNA reads as TGTGCCAGCAGCTTAGGCGACAGTAGAAGTGGAAACACCATATATTTT.